A single sample gave rise to the 15 T cell receptor beta chains below, sequenced in a study of cytomegalovirus exposure and HLA in healthy donors. It was with 60 Vbeta and 13 Jbeta primers that the PCR ran. Some clones are missing from TCRdb's copy, which holds only in-frame ones; the method was immunoSEQ multiplex PCR. The sample has 190,000 or so clones; 75% to 90% are singletons. Specimen: PBMCs. The receptors derive from a man between 45 and 60 years old in good health and CMV-seronegative.

The chain is built from TRBV6-5 and TRBJ1-3; D possibly corresponds to TRBD1 (5 bases). V was clipped by 7 bases and J by 4 bases, with 14 bases between them. This CDR3 has 14 residues. Germline lookup yields CDR1 MNHEY and CDR2 SVGAGI. CDR3 sequence reads: CASNKAGGGNTIYF. The CDR3 DNA follows: TGTGCCAGCAATAAGGCGGGGGGAGGAAACACCATATATTTT.

The chain recombines TRBV2 with TRBJ2-1, with D possibly TRBD2 on 5 matching bases. Trimming took off 7 bases at V and 10 bases at J, with 23 bases between the two ends. The CDR3 extends over 15 amino acids. Germline values: CDR1 SNHLY, CDR2 FYNNEI. The CDR3 DNA reads as TGTGCCAGCAAAAGTCTAGCTGGAGGATATGAGGAGCAGTTCTTC. Amino acid sequence: CASKSLAGGYEEQFF.

This rearrangement joins TRBV28 to TRBJ1-1, with unresolved D. Trimming took 5 bases from V and 4 from J, leaving 8 bases between them. Germline V gene lookup returns CDR1 MDHEN and CDR2 SYDVKM. The CDR3 covers 12 residues. The CDR3 nucleotides read TGTGCCAGCAGTCCGCGCCGCACTGAAGCTTTCTTT. Protein sequence: CASSPRRTEAFF.

The chain carries TRBV5-4 and TRBJ2-1, with TRBD2 matching 8 bases. Germline loops: CDR1 SGHNT, CDR2 YYREEE (reference sequence). Losses at the gene ends were 2 bases for V and 3 bases for J; bases not matched to a gene: 10. CDR3 length: 17 residues. CDR3 sequence: CASSFITGLGVYNEQFF. Here the CDR3 DNA reads TGTGCCAGCAGCTTTATTACGGGACTAGGGGTCTACAATGAGCAGTTCTTC.

This chain joins TRBV9 and TRBJ2-4, with D maybe TRBD1 (6 bases). This CDR3 region has 15 residues. CDR1 SGDLS and CDR2 YYNGEE come from the germline V gene. Trimming cost V 4 bases and J 7 bases, with 18 bases left between them. In DNA form, the CDR3 reads TGTGCCAGCAGCCCCCAAACAGGGAGTTGGAACATTCAGTACTTC. Its protein is CASSPQTGSWNIQYF.

J is TRBJ2-7 and V is TRBV7-9; possibly TRBD1 for D (5 bases). Germline CDR1 and CDR2: SEHNR and FQNEAQ (reference sequence). This CDR3 has 11 residues. V was trimmed by 6 bases and J by 7 bases, leaving 10 bases between them. The CDR3 DNA follows: TGTGCCAGCAGACAGGTCGGGGAGCAGTACTTC. Encoded protein: CASRQVGEQYF.

V is TRBV10-3 and J is TRBJ2-7, with D possibly matching TRBD2 (5 bases). Per germline, CDR1 ENHRY and CDR2 SYGVKD. Trimming pared 6 bases from V and 7 bases from J, leaving 10 bases between. This CDR3 contains 11 residues. CDR3 in amino acids: CAIRDSGEQYF. The CDR3 DNA follows: TGTGCCATCAGGGATTCGGGAGAGCAGTACTTC.

This clone showed up just a few times. The V gene is TRBV6-5, the J gene TRBJ1-2; D is undetermined. This CDR3 contains 13 residues. V lost 3 bases, J lost 6 bases, and 11 bases lay in between. Germline assignment: CDR1 MNHEY and CDR2 SVGAGI. The CDR3 DNA sequence: TGTGCCAGCAGTTATGGGCAGGATAATGGCTACACCTTC. It specifies CASSYGQDNGYTF.

The CDR3 region has the DNA TGCGCCAGCAGCCCGACGATAGCGGGGCCCACAGATACGCAGTATTTT. As protein: CASSPTIAGPTDTQYF. V usage is TRBV4-1 and J usage is TRBJ2-3, with 8 bases that match TRBD2. Per germline, CDR1 MGHRA and CDR2 YSYEKL. V lost 4 bases and J lost 2; bases outside the gene matches: 8. There are 16 residues in the CDR3.

The V and J genes are TRBV6-5 and TRBJ2-7, with D maybe TRBD2 (6 bases). CDR3 length: 15 residues. V dropped 0 bases and J dropped 4 bases, with 13 bases sitting between them. Germline assignment: CDR1 MNHEY and CDR2 SVGAGI. In DNA, the CDR3 is TGTGCCAGCAGTTACTCGGTTGAGGGGAGGTACGAGCAGTACTTC. Translating gives CASSYSVEGRYEQYF.

V usage is TRBV7-3 and J usage is TRBJ2-2, with no clear D. Trimming took off 0 bases at V and 0 bases at J, with 8 bases between the two ends. Germline V gene lookup returns CDR1 SGHTA and CDR2 FQGTGA. The length of the CDR3 is 16 residues. The CDR3 bases are TGTGCCAGCAGCTTAACGTCTAGGCCGAACACCGGGGAGCTGTTTTTT. Protein product: CASSLTSRPNTGELFF.

The chain carries TRBV19 and TRBJ1-2; 8 nucleotides line up with TRBD1. This CDR3 contains 16 residues. Germline CDR1 reads LNHDA; CDR2 reads SQIVND (reference sequence). Unmatched junction bases numbered 11, after V lost 4 bases and J lost 4 bases. The CDR3 sequence: CASSTQKTGATYGYTF. CDR3 DNA sequence: TGTGCCAGTAGTACTCAAAAGACAGGGGCGACCTATGGCTACACCTTC.

The chain recombines TRBV7-9 with TRBJ2-7, with 7 bases that match TRBD2. With V trimmed by 2 bases and J by 6 bases, 13 bases remained unmatched. Per the germline V gene, CDR1 is SEHNR and CDR2 is FQNEAQ (reference sequence). This CDR3 comprises 16 residues. The CDR3 region has the DNA TGTGCCAGCAGCTTAAAGATGCGTGGGAGGGCCGGCGAGCAGTACTTC. This sequence encodes CASSLKMRGRAGEQYF.

This clone was seen just once. The chain combines TRBV25-1 with TRBJ2-3; D possibly corresponds to TRBD1 (6 bases). The germline V and J ends were trimmed by 2 bases and 2 bases, with 14 bases remaining between them. The CDR3 covers 16 residues. Germline CDR1 is MGHDK and CDR2 is SYGVNS. The CDR3 nucleotides are TGTGCCAGCAGTGAAGGGGGCTTCTCCTCCACAGATACGCAGTATTTT. As protein: CASSEGGFSSTDTQYF. The whole variable domain, remainder taken from reference TRBV25-1 and TRBJ2-3, is EADIYQTPRYLVIGTGKKITLECSQTMGHDKMYWYQQDPGMELHLIHYSYGVNSTEKGDLSSESTVSRIRTEHFPLTLESARPSHTSQYLCASSEGGFSSTDTQYFGPGTRLTVL.

Only one count was recorded for this clone. The chain has TRBV7-9 and TRBJ2-2, with 10 bases matching TRBD1. J gave up 7 bases and V 7 bases, and 9 bases lay outside the gene matches. CDR1 is SEHNR and CDR2 is FQNEAQ in the germline V gene (reference sequence). The CDR3 is made up of 15 amino acids. DNA for the CDR3: TGTGCCAGCAACCCGGGACAGGGGTCGATCGGGGAGCTGTTTTTT. Its protein product is CASNPGQGSIGELFF.